This is a list of T cell receptor beta chains from one sample in a study of cytomegalovirus exposure and HLA in healthy donors. This table comes from immunoSEQ multiplex PCR, and its TCRdb copy is limited to in-frame clones, with some not included. Of approximately 93,000 clones listed, 78% were seen once; the top ten hold around 3.2%. What was sequenced was PBMCs. These receptors were obtained from a middle-aged woman in good health and CMV-seronegative. CDR3s include the opening cysteine and the closing phenylalanine or tryptophan. D genes are given only for firm matches. The listing skips clone size in some rows; elsewhere it reads once, few, many or a size class.

V gene	clone size	J gene	D gene	CDR3 protein	CDR3 DNA
TRBV6-5	.	TRBJ1-2	.	CASSKGINYGYTF	TGTGCCAGCAGTAAGGGGATTAACTATGGCTACACCTTC
TRBV27	once	TRBJ2-2	.	CASRGHGDTGELFF	TGTGCCAGCCGGGGACACGGGGACACCGGGGAGCTGTTTTTT
TRBV5-6	.	TRBJ2-1	.	CASRSPGGNEQFF	TGTGCCAGCAGGTCTCCAGGTGGCAATGAGCAGTTCTTC
TRBV19	.	TRBJ1-3	TRBD1	CASSPRDRARIEGNTIYF	TGTGCCAGTTCCCCCCGGGACAGGGCACGTATCGAAGGAAACACCATATATTTT
TRBV5-6	.	TRBJ1-6	.	CASSAGRHNSPLHF	TGTGCCAGCAGCGCGGGACGGCATAATTCACCCCTCCACTTT
TRBV6-5	.	TRBJ1-1	TRBD1	CASSYAGGNTEAFF	TGTGCCAGCAGTTACGCAGGGGGGAACACTGAAGCTTTCTTT
TRBV5-5	.	TRBJ2-1	TRBD2	CASSWAGTKISYNEQFF	TGTGCCAGCAGCTGGGCGGGGACTAAAATTTCCTACAATGAGCAGTTCTTC
TRBV15	few	TRBJ2-5	.	CATSRGGQRVWETQYF	TGTGCCACCAGCAGAGGGGGGCAACGGGTGTGGGAGACCCAGTACTTC
TRBV6-1	.	TRBJ1-2	TRBD1	CASRGQNLIYGYTF	TGTGCCAGCAGGGGACAGAATTTAATTTATGGCTACACCTTC
TRBV11-3	.	TRBJ2-3	.	CASSAAGTTGTDTQYF	TGTGCCAGCAGCGCGGCGGGAACTACCGGCACAGATACGCAGTATTTT
TRBV7-9	.	TRBJ1-2	.	CASSLGRTAYGYTF	TGTGCCAGCAGCTTAGGCAGGACAGCCTATGGCTACACCTTC
TRBV27	few	TRBJ2-7	.	CASSNQGGYEQYF	TGTGCCAGCAGTAATCAGGGGGGTTACGAGCAGTACTTC
TRBV5-1	.	TRBJ2-5	TRBD1	CASRAATGEETQYF	TGCGCCAGCAGAGCTGCGACAGGGGAAGAGACCCAGTACTTC
TRBV27	once	TRBJ1-1	.	CASRFVRDTVNTEAFF	TGTGCCAGCAGATTCGTCAGGGACACCGTGAACACTGAAGCTTTCTTT
TRBV5-6	.	TRBJ2-7	.	CASSWSISEQYF	TGTGCCAGCAGCTGGAGCATTTCCGAGCAGTACTTC
TRBV6-5	few	TRBJ2-2	TRBD2	CASRESGSGTGELFF	TGTGCCAGCAGAGAAAGCGGGAGTGGCACCGGGGAGCTGTTTTTT
TRBV29-1	.	TRBJ2-3	.	CSARRLEKDTQYF	TGCAGCGCCCGGCGGTTGGAGAAAGATACGCAGTATTTT
TRBV9	.	TRBJ2-7	.	CASSVAGAFGEQYF	TGTGCCAGCAGCGTAGCAGGGGCGTTCGGCGAGCAGTACTTC
TRBV10-3	.	TRBJ1-4	TRBD1	CAISAAIVRTGGDEKLFF	TGTGCCATCAGTGCGGCGATCGTAAGGACAGGCGGAGATGAAAAACTGTTTTTT
TRBV19	.	TRBJ2-1	TRBD2	CASSISEKGRGFF	TGTGCCAGTAGTATATCGGAGAAGGGGAGGGGGTTCTTC
TRBV30	.	TRBJ1-1	TRBD1	CASYGQGGEAFF	TGTGCCTCATACGGACAGGGGGGTGAAGCTTTCTTT
TRBV7-2	.	TRBJ2-2	.	CASSPSNTGELFF	TGTGCCAGCAGCCCCTCGAACACCGGGGAGCTGTTTTTT
TRBV9	.	TRBJ2-3	.	CASSVDGGDTQYF	TGTGCCAGCAGCGTAGACGGGGGAGATACGCAGTATTTT
TRBV5-6	.	TRBJ2-1	TRBD2	CASSLSTSGFYNEQFF	TGTGCCAGCAGCTTATCCACTAGCGGTTTTTACAATGAGCAGTTCTTC
TRBV28	.	TRBJ1-5	TRBD1	CASSGSGQGAWDQPQHF	TGTGCCAGCAGTGGATCGGGACAGGGGGCTTGGGATCAGCCCCAGCATTTT
TRBV6-1	.	TRBJ1-4	.	CATTRRTANEKLFF	TGTGCCACCACGAGGCGGACAGCTAATGAAAAACTGTTTTTT
TRBV28	few	TRBJ2-2	.	CASSLPFLSLTGELFF	TGTGCCAGCAGTTTACCGTTCCTCTCTCTCACCGGGGAGCTGTTTTTT
TRBV5-1	.	TRBJ2-5	.	CASSLGQSPETQYF	TGCGCCAGCAGCTTGGGTCAGTCCCCGGAGACCCAGTACTTC
TRBV7-9	.	TRBJ2-3	TRBD2	CASRVLAGSTDTQYF	TGTGCCAGCAGGGTTTTAGCGGGAAGCACAGATACGCAGTATTTT
TRBV9	.	TRBJ1-6	TRBD1	CASSLRTGKGSPLHF	TGTGCCAGCAGCTTAAGGACAGGGAAGGGTTCACCCCTCCACTTT
TRBV6-6	.	TRBJ2-1	TRBD1	CASSYWQGDDEQFF	TGTGCCAGCAGTTACTGGCAGGGGGACGATGAGCAGTTCTTC
TRBV27	few	TRBJ2-7	.	CASSFGYEQYF	TGTGCCAGCAGTTTCGGGTACGAGCAGTACTTC
TRBV7-2	once	TRBJ2-3	TRBD2	CASSFEETSGSWATDTQYF	TGTGCCAGCAGCTTTGAGGAGACTAGCGGGAGTTGGGCCACAGATACGCAGTATTTT
TRBV9	once	TRBJ1-2	TRBD1	CASSAQGEANYGYTF	TGTGCCAGCAGCGCGCAGGGGGAAGCTAACTATGGCTACACCTTC
TRBV6-1	few	TRBJ1-1	.	CASSASLGEGGTEAFF	TGTGCCAGCAGTGCTAGTCTTGGGGAGGGGGGAACTGAAGCTTTCTTT
TRBV28	.	TRBJ1-4	.	CASCAPYPLEKLFF	TGTGCCAGTTGTGCCCCCTACCCCCTGGAAAAACTGTTTTTT
TRBV7-2	.	TRBJ2-7	.	CASSFEATLSSYEQYF	TGTGCCAGCAGCTTTGAGGCGACTTTGAGCTCCTACGAGCAGTACTTC
TRBV7-6	.	TRBJ2-3	.	CASSEYPDTQYF	TGTGCCAGCAGCGAGTATCCAGATACGCAGTATTTT
TRBV6-6	.	TRBJ1-2	TRBD1	CASSRMDRGVSYGYTF	TGTGCCAGCAGTAGAATGGACAGGGGTGTAAGCTATGGCTACACCTTC
TRBV11-2	.	TRBJ2-1	TRBD2	CASSPTSGQYNEQFF	TGTGCCAGCAGCCCAACTAGCGGGCAATACAATGAGCAGTTCTTC
TRBV28	.	TRBJ1-4	.	CASRETGIREKLFF	TGTGCCAGCAGGGAAACAGGGATAAGGGAAAAACTGTTTTTT
TRBV18	once	TRBJ1-4	TRBD1	CASSQLFGAGGVGEKLFF	TGTGCCAGCTCACAACTTTTCGGGGCAGGGGGCGTCGGTGAAAAACTGTTTTTT
TRBV7-9	.	TRBJ2-6	TRBD1	CASSHRTGGYSGANVLTF	TGTGCCAGCAGCCACCGGACAGGAGGATACTCTGGGGCCAACGTCCTGACTTTC
TRBV19	.	TRBJ1-5	.	CASSIWGGDQPQHF	TGTGCCAGTAGTATATGGGGGGGAGATCAGCCCCAGCATTTT